A selection of T cell receptor beta chains follows, all from one sample in a study of blood T cell repertoires in COVID-19. Generated by immunoSEQ multiplex PCR, the TCRdb table keeps only in-frame clones and is missing some. The sample has under 300,000 clones, roughly 84% seen once. The source material was peripheral blood. The receptors were sampled from a woman between 40 and 50 years old with active or convalescent COVID-19. The CDR3 runs from the conserved cysteine through the conserved F or W. A D gene is named only where the DNA matches it firmly. Clone size is not always given. Where it is, it says once, few, many or a class for expanded clones.

clone size: once; J gene: TRBJ1-2; V gene: TRBV28; D gene: TRBD1; CDR3 protein: CASTTGADGYTF; CDR3 DNA: TGTGCCAGCACCACAGGGGCGGACGGCTACACCTTC
clone size: -; J gene: TRBJ1-4; V gene: TRBV5-1; D gene: TRBD1; CDR3 protein: CASSADRATNEKLFF; CDR3 DNA: TGCGCCAGCAGCGCAGACAGGGCGACTAATGAAAAACTGTTTTTT
clone size: -; J gene: TRBJ2-1; V gene: TRBV15; D gene: -; CDR3 protein: CATSWGRGSSYNEQFF; CDR3 DNA: TGTGCCACCAGCTGGGGGAGGGGGAGCTCCTACAATGAGCAGTTCTTC
clone size: -; J gene: TRBJ1-3; V gene: TRBV2; D gene: -; CDR3 protein: CASSALSPDSGNTIYF; CDR3 DNA: TGTGCCAGCAGCGCACTTTCCCCCGACTCTGGAAACACCATATATTTT
clone size: -; J gene: TRBJ1-5; V gene: TRBV6-5; D gene: -; CDR3 protein: CASNKDRNQPQHF; CDR3 DNA: TGTGCCAGCAACAAAGACAGAAATCAGCCCCAGCATTTT
clone size: -; J gene: TRBJ2-2; V gene: TRBV7-6; D gene: -; CDR3 protein: CASSLALGGGNTGELFF; CDR3 DNA: TGTGCCAGCAGCTTAGCGCTGGGAGGAGGGAACACCGGGGAGCTGTTTTTT
clone size: -; J gene: TRBJ1-1; V gene: TRBV3-1/TRBV3-2; D gene: TRBD1; CDR3 protein: CASSHLDRGRTEAFF; CDR3 DNA: TGTGCCAGCAGCCATCTGGACAGGGGGCGGACTGAAGCTTTCTTT
clone size: -; J gene: TRBJ1-1; V gene: TRBV5-5; D gene: TRBD1; CDR3 protein: CASSLDRGNTEAFF; CDR3 DNA: TGTGCCAGCAGCTTGGACAGGGGAAACACTGAAGCTTTCTTT
clone size: -; J gene: TRBJ1-6; V gene: TRBV7-6; D gene: TRBD1; CDR3 protein: CASSRTGSNSPLHF; CDR3 DNA: TGTGCCAGCAGCCGGACAGGGTCAAATTCACCCCTCCACTTT
clone size: -; J gene: TRBJ1-2; V gene: TRBV7-6; D gene: -; CDR3 protein: CASSLAGSYGYTF; CDR3 DNA: TGTGCCAGCAGCTTGGCGGGGAGCTATGGCTACACCTTC
clone size: -; J gene: TRBJ1-1; V gene: TRBV6-5; D gene: -; CDR3 protein: CATRWTVNTEAFF; CDR3 DNA: TGTGCCACCCGTTGGACTGTGAACACTGAAGCTTTCTTT
clone size: once; J gene: TRBJ2-3; V gene: TRBV7-9; D gene: -; CDR3 protein: CASSLVQPYTQYF; CDR3 DNA: TGTGCCAGCAGCTTGGTACAACCTTATACGCAGTATTTT
clone size: -; J gene: TRBJ1-2; V gene: TRBV18; D gene: TRBD1; CDR3 protein: CASSPQVQGARYGYTF; CDR3 DNA: TGTGCCAGCTCACCGCAAGTACAGGGGGCGCGTTATGGCTACACCTTC
clone size: -; J gene: TRBJ1-1; V gene: TRBV28; D gene: -; CDR3 protein: CASSLDRHLGTEAFF; CDR3 DNA: TGTGCCAGCAGCCTAGACCGTCACCTCGGGACTGAAGCTTTCTTT
clone size: -; J gene: TRBJ1-5; V gene: TRBV5-5; D gene: -; CDR3 protein: CASSPKQGREDQPQHF; CDR3 DNA: TGTGCCAGCAGCCCTAAACAGGGAAGGGAAGATCAGCCCCAGCATTTT